Listed here are 28 T cell receptor beta chains from one sample, sequenced in a study of blood T cell repertoires in COVID-19. The protocol was immunoSEQ multiplex PCR, while the TCRdb copy is restricted to in-frame clones and leaves out a portion. The top ten hold over 30% of the sample, which has some 96,000 clones, around four fifths seen once. The material sequenced was peripheral blood. The receptors were gathered from a man in his sixties or seventies with active or convalescent COVID-19.

This rearrangement joins TRBV21-1 to TRBJ1-6; TRBD1 reflects the table's D call only, with no check against the DNA. TRBV21-1 is labeled a pseudogene. This CDR3 is built from 17 residues. The CDR3 DNA reads TGTGCCAGCAGCAAAGGGCATCCCGACTCCTATAATTCACCCCTCCACTTT. Amino acid sequence: CASSKGHPDSYNSPLHF.

The CDR3 DNA sequence: TGCAGCGTTGCTACAGGTTCGGGCACTGAAGCTTTCTTT. Translated: CSVATGSGTEAFF. The chain recombines TRBV29-1 with TRBJ1-1, with D possibly being TRBD1 (5 bases). The germline V gene encodes CDR1 SQVTM and CDR2 ANQGSEA. CDR3 length equals 13 residues. Trimming cost V 4 bases and J 4 bases, with 13 bases left between them. The whole variable domain, filled in from reference TRBV29-1 and TRBJ1-1, reads SAVISQKPSRDICQRGTSLTIQCQVDSQVTMMFWYRQQPGQSLTLIATANQGSEATYESGFVIDKFPISRPNLTFSTLTVSNMSPEDSSIYLCSVATGSGTEAFFGQGTRLTVV.

This clone appeared many times. The chain couples TRBV6-2 or TRBV6-3 to TRBJ2-2; the match to TRBD2 covers 7 bases. The CDR3 consists of 15 residues. Germline-derived CDR1 and CDR2 are MNHEY and SVGEGT. J gave up 4 bases and V 2 bases, and 4 bases lay outside the gene matches. CDR3 DNA: TGTGCCAGCAGTTACGGCGGGGGTGGCACCGGGGAGCTGTTTTTT. Translation gives CASSYGGGGTGELFF.

This clone was found once. V is TRBV11-2 and J is TRBJ1-5; D gene unclear. Germline CDR1 and CDR2: SGHAT and FQNNGV. The CDR3 extends over 14 amino acids. Between the trimmed V and J ends, which lost 0 bases and 7 bases, there was a span of 10 bases. DNA for the CDR3: TGTGCCAGCAGCTTAGAGGGTGCGGAACAGCCCCAGCATTTT. The encoded protein is CASSLEGAEQPQHF.

V gene TRBV12-3 or TRBV12-4 combines with J gene TRBJ2-2; the D gene is possibly TRBD2 (6 bases). V lost 4 bases to trimming and J lost 6 bases, with 9 bases between them. The CDR3 consists of 13 residues. This CDR3 is CASSSSGPGELFF. The CDR3 DNA follows: TGTGCCAGCAGTTCAAGCGGGCCCGGGGAGCTGTTTTTT.

V gene TRBV29-1 combines with J gene TRBJ2-6; D is unclear. V lost 6 bases and J 0 bases, leaving 9 bases between the germline ends. This CDR3 is 14 amino acids long. Germline V gene lookup returns CDR1 SQVTM and CDR2 ANQGSEA. The CDR3 loop reads CSVRESSGANVLTF. CDR3 in DNA: TGCAGCGTCCGCGAATCCTCTGGGGCCAACGTCCTGACTTTC. The full variable domain, rest sourced from reference TRBV29-1 and TRBJ2-6, is SAVISQKPSRDICQRGTSLTIQCQVDSQVTMMFWYRQQPGQSLTLIATANQGSEATYESGFVIDKFPISRPNLTFSTLTVSNMSPEDSSIYLCSVRESSGANVLTFGAGSRLTVL.

This chain joins TRBV7-9 and TRBJ2-7; 7 bases line up with TRBD2. The CDR3 is 14 residues long. V trimming: 3 bases; J trimming: 9 bases; junction bases outside the gene matches: 11. Per germline, CDR1 SEHNR and CDR2 FQNEAQ (reference sequence). CDR3 in DNA: TGTGCCAGCAGCTTTGGTGGGGACTATCCGGCGCAGTACTTC. Residues: CASSFGGDYPAQYF. Complete variable domain (other parts from reference TRBV7-9 and TRBJ2-7): DTGVSQNPRHKITKRGQNVTFRCDPISEHNRLYWYRQTLGQGPEFLTYFQNEAQLEKSRLLSDRFSAERPKGSFSTLEIQRTEQGDSAMYLCASSFGGDYPAQYFGPGTRLTVT.

This sequence joins TRBV10-2 and TRBJ2-3; TRBD1 might be the D (6 bases). The ends were cut back, 11 bases at V and 2 bases at J, with 17 bases in the middle. The CDR3 spans 14 residues. Germline CDR1 WSHSY, CDR2 SAAADI. CDR3 sequence: CAVEGRQVTDTQYF. The CDR3 bases are TGCGCCGTCGAGGGCAGACAGGTCACAGATACGCAGTATTTT.

V and J are TRBV19 and TRBJ2-6; possibly TRBD2 for D (7 bases). From germline, CDR1 is LNHDA and CDR2 SQIVND (reference sequence). The CDR3 spans 18 residues. V was cut by 7 bases and J by 2 bases, with 21 bases left in between. In DNA form, the CDR3 reads TGTGCCAGTACCCTCTTTAGCCAGGGGAGGGCTGGGGCCAACGTCCTGACTTTC. Protein sequence: CASTLFSQGRAGANVLTF.

This clone was recorded once. This chain joins TRBV11-2 and TRBJ2-5; TRBD1 is a possible D gene (6 bases). The CDR3 runs to 14 residues. CDR1 SGHAT and CDR2 FQNNGV come from the germline V gene. V was trimmed by 3 bases and J by 2 bases, leaving 10 bases between them. In DNA form, the CDR3 reads TGTGCCAGCAGCTTTGGGGGCAGTCAAGAGACCCAGTACTTC. As protein: CASSFGGSQETQYF.

The genes are TRBV10-3 and TRBJ1-2; 7 bases are a match to TRBD1. Trimming removed 2 bases from V and 3 bases from J; junction bases left unmatched: 6. The CDR3 runs 15 residues. CDR1 ENHRY and CDR2 SYGVKD come from the germline V gene. CDR3 amino acids: CAISEPADRDYGYTF. In DNA, the CDR3 is TGTGCCATCAGTGAGCCGGCCGACAGGGACTATGGCTACACCTTC.

V and J are TRBV4-2 and TRBJ1-4, with TRBD1 matching over 8 bases. This CDR3 region has 18 residues. Germline CDR1 and CDR2: LGHNA and YNFKEQ. Trimming cost V 0 bases and J 6 bases; bases outside gene matches: 12. Here the CDR3 reads CASSQDLRLDREYEKLFF. In nucleotides, the CDR3 is TGTGCCAGCAGCCAAGATCTGAGGCTGGACAGGGAGTATGAAAAACTGTTTTTT.

V and J are TRBV2 and TRBJ1-1; D unclear. The CDR3 consists of 16 residues. V lost 0 bases and J 0 bases, leaving 11 bases between the germline ends. The germline V gene has CDR1 SNHLY and CDR2 FYNNEI. In DNA, the CDR3 is TGTGCCAGCAGTGAAGCCCCCGGGTCCATGAACACTGAAGCTTTCTTT. Its protein is CASSEAPGSMNTEAFF. The full variable domain, rest sourced from reference TRBV2 and TRBJ1-1, is EPEVTQTPSHQVTQMGQEVILRCVPISNHLYFYWYRQILGQKVEFLVSFYNNEISEKSEIFDDQFSVERPDGSNFTLKIRSTKLEDSAMYFCASSEAPGSMNTEAFFGQGTRLTVV.

This sequence joins TRBV2 and TRBJ2-5; a possible D gene is TRBD1 (5 bases). The V gene's germline CDR1 is SNHLY and CDR2 FYNNEI. V shed 6 bases and J shed 5 bases, with 16 bases lying between them. The CDR3 loop spans 14 amino acids. CDR3 nucleotides: TGTGCCAGCAGGCCCAGGGTAGTTGGGGAGACCCAGTACTTC. Its translation: CASRPRVVGETQYF.

The rearrangement links TRBV9 to TRBJ1-3, with D perhaps TRBD1 (6 bases). The CDR3 has 15 amino acids. Trimming took off 5 bases at V and 1 base at J, with 13 bases between the two ends. The germline gives CDR1 SGDLS, CDR2 YYNGEE. DNA for the CDR3: TGTGCCAGCAGTCCCGACAGGTTTTCTGGAAACACCATATATTTT. Encoded protein: CASSPDRFSGNTIYF.

J is TRBJ1-1 and V is TRBV5-1; no definite D call. Trimming took 4 bases from V and 7 from J, leaving 14 bases between them. This CDR3 has 13 residues. Germline CDR1 is SGHRS and CDR2 is YFSETQ. The CDR3, as DNA: TGCGCCAGCAGCCTTGAAGTGAACGGTGAAGCTTTCTTT. Its protein is CASSLEVNGEAFF.

The chain couples TRBV12-3 or TRBV12-4 to TRBJ2-4; 7 nucleotides match TRBD1. This CDR3 has 13 amino acids. V shed 3 bases, J shed 11 bases, and the junction held 7 bases outside the gene matches. CDR3 nucleotide sequence: TGTGCCAGCAGTTTGGGGACAGCGGCGTTTCAGTACTTC. Translation: CASSLGTAAFQYF.

The rearrangement uses TRBV18 and TRBJ1-5, with 10 bases lining up with TRBD1. CDR1 and CDR2 (germline): KGHSH, LQKENI. V was pared by 3 bases and J by 0 bases, with 2 bases of the junction left unmatched. This CDR3 region has 16 residues. DNA for the CDR3: TGTGCCAGCTCACCGACAGGGGGCCATAGCAATCAGCCCCAGCATTTT. It is translated as CASSPTGGHSNQPQHF.

The V call is TRBV2, the J call TRBJ1-6, with TRBD1 matching over 7 bases. After removal of 6 bases from V and 5 bases from J, the junction contained 10 bases not matched to a gene. Germline V gene lookup returns CDR1 SNHLY and CDR2 FYNNEI. CDR3 length: 16 amino acids. CDR3 nucleotide sequence: TGTGCCAGCAGCCCACAGGGGAATTTCAATAATTCACCCCTCCACTTT. As protein: CASSPQGNFNNSPLHF.

The chain employs TRBV6-2 or TRBV6-3 and TRBJ2-4, with TRBD1 as a possible D gene (6 bases). Trimming took 5 bases from V and 0 from J, leaving 11 bases between them. From germline, CDR1 is MNHEY and CDR2 SVGEGT. CDR3 length: 15 amino acids. The CDR3, as DNA: TGTGCCAGCAGTGTCACAGGGCTAGCCAAAAACATTCAGTACTTC. Translated, it gives CASSVTGLAKNIQYF.

This chain joins TRBV7-9 and TRBJ1-3; D is ambiguous. Germline CDR1 and CDR2: SEHNR and FQNEAQ (reference sequence). Deletions cut 11 bases from V and 0 bases from J, with 14 bases between. The length of the CDR3 is 14 residues. The CDR3 DNA sequence: TGTGCCTTTGGAGAGGTTCTCTCTGGAAACACCATATATTTT. Translated: CAFGEVLSGNTIYF.

The V call is TRBV6-6, the J call TRBJ2-7; TRBD1 agrees at 7 bases. V was clipped by 6 bases and J by 0 bases; unmatched bases: 11. The germline CDR1 and CDR2 sequences are MNHNY and SVGAGI (reference sequence). This CDR3 region has 16 residues. The DNA of the CDR3 is TGTGCCAGCAGATTCCGACAGGGAAGGAGCTCCTACGAGCAGTACTTC. Translated: CASRFRQGRSSYEQYF.

This clone occurred a few times. The chain uses TRBV9 and TRBJ1-1, with TRBD1 identical over 10 bases. The CDR3 is made up of 14 amino acids. The V and J ends lost 3 bases and 4 bases, in that order; junction bases with no gene match: 3. Germline CDR1 SGDLS, CDR2 YYNGEE. The CDR3: CASSADRGPTEAFF. The CDR3 region has the DNA TGTGCCAGCAGCGCCGACAGGGGGCCCACTGAAGCTTTCTTT.

V gene TRBV29-1 combines with J gene TRBJ2-1; 10 nucleotides agree with TRBD2. The CDR3 runs 14 residues. Unmatched junction bases numbered 7, after V lost 5 bases and J lost 6 bases. The germline V gene encodes CDR1 SQVTM and CDR2 ANQGSEA. This chain's CDR3 is CSVTLAGASNEQFF. Here the CDR3 DNA reads TGCAGCGTTACTCTAGCGGGGGCTTCCAATGAGCAGTTCTTC.

The chain couples TRBV24-1 to TRBJ1-2; D is ambiguous. CDR3 length equals 14 residues. Germline V lookup: CDR1 KGHDR, CDR2 SFDVKD. The V end was cut by 4 bases, the J end by 1 base, with 9 bases between. The CDR3 region has the DNA TGTGCCACCAGTGACACCGGACTTAACTATGGCTACACCTTC. It is translated as CATSDTGLNYGYTF.

The V gene is TRBV9, the J gene TRBJ1-4; D is unclear. The V end lost 4 bases, the J end lost 10 bases, and 26 bases lay between the germline ends. Germline V gene sequence: CDR1 SGDLS, CDR2 YYNGEE. The CDR3 totals 17 residues. The CDR3 reads CASSLEEEPLNSGKLFF. The CDR3 region has the DNA TGTGCCAGCAGCCTCGAGGAGGAACCCCTAAACTCGGGAAAACTGTTTTTT. Looking up the rest from reference TRBV9 and TRBJ1-4 gives the full variable domain: DSGVTQTPKHLITATGQRVTLRCSPRSGDLSVYWYQQSLDQGLQFLIQYYNGEERAKGNILERFSAQQFPDLHSELNLSSLELGDSALYFCASSLEEEPLNSGKLFFGSGTQLSVL.

The V and J genes are TRBV18 and TRBJ1-6; D gene ambiguous. This CDR3 has 17 residues. The V end was cut by 2 bases, the J end by 6 bases, with 17 bases between. The germline V gene encodes CDR1 KGHSH and CDR2 LQKENI. In DNA, the CDR3 is TGTGCCAGCTCACCAGGCGGCGTTATCGCGCTTAATTCACCCCTCCACTTT. This codes for CASSPGGVIALNSPLHF. Complete variable domain (other parts from reference TRBV18 and TRBJ1-6): NAGVMQNPRHLVRRRGQEARLRCSPMKGHSHVYWYRQLPEEGLKFMVYLQKENIIDESGMPKERFSAEFPKEGPSILRIQQVVRGDSAAYFCASSPGGVIALNSPLHFGNGTRLTVT.

This clone occurred a few times. The V and J genes are TRBV4-2 and TRBJ1-4, with a possible D match to TRBD1 (5 bases). Trimming stripped 0 bases from V and 0 bases from J, with 20 bases between. The germline V gene has CDR1 LGHNA and CDR2 YNFKEQ. The CDR3 contains 20 residues. CDR3: CASSQESAGGTQPTNEKLFF. CDR3 nucleotide sequence: TGTGCCAGCAGCCAAGAATCGGCTGGAGGGACCCAACCAACTAATGAAAAACTGTTTTTT.